These 15 T cell receptor beta chains were all obtained from the same sample, sequenced in a study of beta chain features in type 1 diabetes. Expressed TCRB transcripts were sequenced, since all the RNA that had been isolated was reverse transcribed. Assay: immunoSEQ multiplex PCR; the TCRdb copy retains only in-frame clones and omits some. There are about 400,000 clones in the sample; roughly an eighth occur only once, and 0.017% lies in the top ten. The sequencing input was naive CD4+ T cells from blood. The source is a man aged 18 to 35 in good health.

This chain joins TRBV27 and TRBJ1-1; D might be TRBD1 (5 bases). The ends were cut back, 2 bases at V and 3 bases at J, with 7 bases in the middle. This CDR3 is built from 13 residues. The germline V gene has CDR1 MNHEY and CDR2 SMNVEV (reference sequence). The CDR3 loop is CASSLNRYTEAFF. The CDR3 DNA sequence: TGTGCCAGCAGTTTAAACAGGTACACTGAAGCTTTCTTT.

This clone showed up just a few times. The chain joins TRBV9 to TRBJ2-7; 7 bases are shared with TRBD1. The V gene's germline CDR1 is SGDLS and CDR2 YYNGEE. V lost 5 bases to trimming and J lost 3 bases; unmatched junction nucleotides: 8. The CDR3 contains 14 residues. The CDR3 region has the DNA TGTGCCAGCAGTGCCGGGACAGTGGTCTACGAGCAGTACTTC. It encodes CASSAGTVVYEQYF. Looking up the rest from reference TRBV9 and TRBJ2-7 gives the full variable domain: DSGVTQTPKHLITATGQRVTLRCSPRSGDLSVYWYQQSLDQGLQFLIQYYNGEERAKGNILERFSAQQFPDLHSELNLSSLELGDSALYFCASSAGTVVYEQYFGPGTRLTVT.

This chain joins TRBV9 and TRBJ2-5, with D tentatively TRBD2 (5 bases). The CDR3 runs to 15 residues. CDR1 is SGDLS and CDR2 is YYNGEE in the germline V gene. V was pared by 4 bases and J by 3 bases, with 16 bases between. The CDR3 bases are TGTGCCAGCAGCTTATCCGCCGGGGAAAAAGAGACCCAGTACTTC. It encodes CASSLSAGEKETQYF.

The chain employs TRBV5-1 and TRBJ1-1; 8 bases align to TRBD1. The CDR3 is 13 amino acids. V was pared by 5 bases and J by 3 bases, with 3 bases of the junction left unmatched. Germline-derived CDR1 and CDR2 are SGHRS and YFSETQ. CDR3 coding DNA: TGCGCCAGCAGGACAGGGGCGGACACTGAAGCTTTCTTT. Translating it yields CASRTGADTEAFF.

This chain connects TRBV19 to TRBJ2-5, with 8 positions matching TRBD1. Germline loops: CDR1 LNHDA, CDR2 SQIVND (reference sequence). J gave up 4 bases and V 5 bases, and 6 bases lay outside the gene matches. This CDR3 is 14 amino acids long. CDR3 sequence (DNA): TGTGCCAGTAGTCCACGGACAGGGCGAGAGACCCAGTACTTC. This translates into CASSPRTGRETQYF.

There are a few counts of this clone. The chain is built from TRBV2 and TRBJ2-2; TRBD2 matches 7 bases. The CDR3 spans 13 residues. The V gene end was trimmed by 11 bases and the J gene end by 7 bases; junction bases not matched to a gene: 10. CDR1 is SNHLY, CDR2 FYNNEI, per germline. CDR3 in DNA: TGTGCCTGTACTGGGAGGGTGATCGGGGAGCTGTTTTTT. It translates to CACTGRVIGELFF. The variable domain in full, with the rest retrieved from reference TRBV2 and TRBJ2-2, is EPEVTQTPSHQVTQMGQEVILRCVPISNHLYFYWYRQILGQKVEFLVSFYNNEISEKSEIFDDQFSVERPDGSNFTLKIRSTKLEDSAMYFCACTGRVIGELFFGEGSRLTVL.

The rearrangement joins TRBV5-1 to TRBJ2-1; D not certain. V lost 1 base and J 5 bases, leaving 7 bases between the germline ends. The CDR3 covers 13 residues. Germline V gene lookup returns CDR1 SGHRS and CDR2 YFSETQ. DNA of the CDR3: TGCGCCAGCAGCTTGTCGCGCAACAATGAGCAGTTCTTC. Translation gives CASSLSRNNEQFF.

This clone appeared a few times. V is TRBV5-4 and J is TRBJ2-1; tentatively, D is TRBD2 (5 bases). The germline V gene has CDR1 SGHNT and CDR2 YYREEE (reference sequence). CDR3 length: 15 residues. V lost 3 bases to trimming and J lost 1 base, with 11 bases between them. As DNA, the CDR3 is TGTGCCAGCAGCTCCGCGAGGGAATCCTACAATGAGCAGTTCTTC. Translating gives CASSSARESYNEQFF.

This clone appeared a few times. The chain uses TRBV30 and TRBJ2-3; D uncertain. This CDR3 comprises 14 residues. Germline CDR1 reads GTSNPN; CDR2 reads SVGIG (reference sequence). The V gene lost 2 bases and the J gene lost 2 bases, with 11 bases spanning the gap. For the CDR3, the DNA is TGTGCCTGGAGTCCGAACTCTCCCACAGATACGCAGTATTTT. Translated, it gives CAWSPNSPTDTQYF. The variable domain in full, completed from reference TRBV30 and TRBJ2-3, reads SQTIHQWPATLVQPVGSPLSLECTVEGTSNPNLYWYRQAAGRGLQLLFYSVGIGQISSEVPQNLSASRPQDRQFILSSKKLLLSDSGFYLCAWSPNSPTDTQYFGPGTRLTVL.

This clone has just a few counts. The V gene is TRBV5-1, the J gene TRBJ1-5, with TRBD1 identical over 11 bases. With V trimmed by 4 bases and J by 2 bases, 2 bases remained unmatched. This CDR3 is built from 15 residues. Germline CDR1 and CDR2: SGHRS and YFSETQ. The CDR3 loop reads CASSPGQGGNQPQHF. CDR3 DNA sequence: TGCGCCAGCAGCCCGGGACAGGGGGGCAATCAGCCCCAGCATTTT.

The chain employs TRBV7-2 and TRBJ2-7; 11 bases map to TRBD2. The CDR3 has 16 amino acids. Germline V gives CDR1 SGHTA, CDR2 FQGNSA. V lost 5 bases and J lost 0; bases outside the gene matches: 6. This CDR3 is CASSLGLAGGSYEQYF. CDR3 DNA sequence: TGTGCCAGCAGCCTAGGCCTAGCGGGGGGCTCCTACGAGCAGTACTTC.

This clone was picked up a small number of times. V usage is TRBV19 and J usage is TRBJ2-5; weak D call: TRBD1 (6 bases). This CDR3 has 13 residues. Germline loops: CDR1 LNHDA, CDR2 SQIVND (reference sequence). V lost 9 bases, J lost 1 base, and 12 bases lay in between. DNA for the CDR3: TGTGCCAGCACCGACAGGTCCCAAGAGACCCAGTACTTC. It yields the protein CASTDRSQETQYF.

This chain connects TRBV30 to TRBJ2-4, with 13 bases aligning to TRBD2. V was pared by 1 base and J by 3 bases, with 6 bases of the junction left unmatched. The CDR3 runs 17 residues. Germline-derived CDR1 and CDR2 are GTSNPN and SVGIG (reference sequence). The CDR3 coding sequence is TGTGCCTGGAGTGCCTTGGGACTAGCGGGACACAAAAACATTCAGTACTTC. Protein sequence: CAWSALGLAGHKNIQYF.

The chain joins TRBV7-2 to TRBJ1-2; D not certain. Trimming removed 7 bases from V and 3 bases from J, with 15 bases in between. CDR3 length equals 14 residues. Germline assignment: CDR1 SGHTA and CDR2 FQGNSA. The CDR3 DNA sequence: TGTGCCAGCACTATAGGCGGGCGAGACTATGGCTACACCTTC. As protein: CASTIGGRDYGYTF.

This clone was counted a few times. The genes are TRBV14 and TRBJ2-1; TRBD1 might be the D (5 bases). Germline-derived CDR1 and CDR2 are SGHDN and FVKESK. The CDR3 extends over 16 amino acids. V lost 4 bases, J lost 3 bases, and 16 bases lay in between. The CDR3 sequence: CASSPLGRSFYNEQFF. DNA of the CDR3: TGTGCCAGCAGCCCTTTGGGGCGGTCCTTCTACAATGAGCAGTTCTTC.